Each of the 11 T cell receptor beta chains below was sequenced from the same sample in a study of graft-versus-host responses after intestinal transplantation. Measured with immunoSEQ multiplex PCR; TCRdb has only the in-frame clones, and not every one. Of about 97,000 clones in the sample, around 90% were seen once. Sequencing used PBMCs, obtained around 68 weeks after intestinal transplant. The receptors stem from a human patient who received an intestinal transplant, so some T cells may come from the graft donor.

This sequence joins TRBV7-2 and TRBJ1-5; no clear D gene. Germline V gene data show CDR1 as SGHTA and CDR2 as FQGNSA. V was pared by 5 bases and J by 4 bases, with 15 bases between. This CDR3 contains 15 residues. The CDR3 loop reads CASSPFSGSNQPQHF. The CDR3 DNA follows: TGTGCCAGCAGCCCCTTTTCGGGCTCGAATCAGCCCCAGCATTTT.

The CDR3 DNA reads TGTGCCAGCAGCGTAGGGGACAGGCCTACCGGGGAGCTGTTTTTT. Its protein is CASSVGDRPTGELFF. The V and J genes are TRBV9 and TRBJ2-2; 8 nucleotides match TRBD1. J lost 5 bases, V lost 0 bases, and 3 bases had no gene match. The CDR3 has 15 amino acids. The germline V gene encodes CDR1 SGDLS and CDR2 YYNGEE.

The chain uses TRBV19 and TRBJ2-5; 9 nucleotides align to TRBD1. Trimming took 5 bases from V and 7 from J; bases not matched to a gene: 5. CDR1 and CDR2 from the germline V gene are LNHDA and SQIVND (reference sequence). CDR3 length equals 13 residues. The CDR3 reads CASSPGTGLTQYF. Written as DNA, the CDR3 is TGTGCCAGTAGTCCAGGGACAGGGTTGACCCAGTACTTC.

J is TRBJ1-2 and V is TRBV19, with a possible D match to TRBD1 (5 bases). The CDR3 length is 16 residues. V was shortened by 7 bases and J by 2 bases, with 20 bases between the two germline ends. Germline V lookup: CDR1 LNHDA, CDR2 SQIVND (reference sequence). The CDR3 DNA reads as TGTGCCAGTACCCCGGGCGGGGCGAACCACAACTATGGCTACACCTTC. Translating it yields CASTPGGANHNYGYTF.

This chain joins TRBV6-1 and TRBJ2-7; 9 bases are shared with TRBD1. The CDR3 loop spans 13 amino acids. The V gene end was trimmed by 6 bases and the J gene end by 3 bases; junction bases not matched to a gene: 3. Germline V CDR1 and CDR2: MNHNS, SASEGT. The CDR3 here is CASSRDRVYEQYF. CDR3 DNA: TGTGCCAGCAGCCGGGACAGGGTCTACGAGCAGTACTTC.

The chain joins TRBV6-1 to TRBJ1-1; D possibly corresponds to TRBD1 (6 bases). Germline V gives CDR1 MNHNS, CDR2 SASEGT. The CDR3 extends over 12 amino acids. V gave up 5 bases and J gave up 8 bases, with 12 bases separating them. The CDR3 bases are TGTGCCAGCAGTTCGGTGGGGGCGGAAGCTTTCTTT. This codes for CASSSVGAEAFF.

The chain couples TRBV6-6 to TRBJ1-5; possible D gene TRBD1, 6 bases. This CDR3 is built from 12 residues. V was cut by 7 bases and J by 7 bases, with 11 bases left in between. Germline-derived CDR1 and CDR2 are MNHNY and SVGAGI (reference sequence). CDR3 nucleotide sequence: TGTGCCAGCACCCAGGGGAACCAGCCCCAGCATTTT. Encoded protein: CASTQGNQPQHF.

This clone was counted once. This sequence joins TRBV4-1 and TRBJ1-1; D is uncertain. Germline CDR1 is MGHRA and CDR2 is YSYEKL. The ends were cut back, 1 base at V and 1 base at J, with 7 bases in the middle. The CDR3 runs to 14 residues. The chain's CDR3 is CASSQGPGNTEAFF. CDR3 sequence (DNA): TGCGCCAGCAGCCAAGGCCCGGGGAACACTGAAGCTTTCTTT.

The chain is built from TRBV2 and TRBJ1-1, with 7 bases fitting TRBD1. The CDR3 is made up of 11 amino acids. The J segment lost 7 bases and the V segment lost 6 bases, leaving 2 bases of the junction unmatched. CDR1 SNHLY and CDR2 FYNNEI come from the germline V gene. CDR3 protein: CASRQGVEAFF. The CDR3 DNA is TGTGCCAGCAGGCAGGGGGTTGAAGCTTTCTTT.

This clone was recorded a few times. This chain uses TRBV4-1 with TRBJ1-2; D gene ambiguous. Per the germline V gene, CDR1 is MGHRA and CDR2 is YSYEKL. Trimming shortened V by 3 bases and J by 6 bases, and 11 bases separated the two germline ends. This CDR3 is 13 amino acids long. The DNA of the CDR3 is TGCGCCAGCAGCCAGGACCACCTGGATGGCTACACCTTC. Amino acids: CASSQDHLDGYTF.

V usage is TRBV6-4 and J usage is TRBJ2-3; 8 bases map to TRBD2. CDR3 size: 16 residues. Looked up from germline, CDR1 is MRHNA and CDR2 is SNTAGT. Trimming cost V 1 base and J 2 bases; bases outside gene matches: 5. The CDR3 region is CASSDLASGHTDTQYF. The CDR3 DNA sequence: TGTGCCAGCAGTGACTTGGCTAGCGGGCACACAGATACGCAGTATTTT.